These T cell receptor beta chains were read from a single sample in a study of shared clonotypes between healthy human individuals. The protocol was immunoSEQ multiplex PCR, while the TCRdb copy is restricted to in-frame clones and leaves out a portion. Of over a million clones listed, more than 65% are singletons. The sequenced material came from memory CD4+ T cells sorted from blood. The receptors derive from a man aged 18 to 30 in good health. Both conserved end residues are part of each CDR3.

V gene | CDR3 protein
TRBV7-2 | CASSSLHEQYF
TRBV30 | CACSASSYEQYF
TRBV4-1 | CASSQEEGIAKTQYF
TRBV28 | CASSLTASKAFF
TRBV9 | CASSVDTGKNTEAFF
TRBV6-6 | CASSPQTSGGADEQFF
TRBV19 | CASSSPRVVRTGELFF
TRBV2 | CASRQGRQPQHF
TRBV5-8 | CASSFGIGYNSPLHF
TRBV11-3 | CASSLGTRTGEQYF
TRBV5-1 | CASSGTGSNQPQHF
TRBV28 | CASSSGGPYGYTF
TRBV29-1 | CSVVRGERELFF
TRBV18 | CASSPPRETGELFF
TRBV29-1 | CSVPLTGTNTEAFF
TRBV5-1 | CASSPAGLTSGNTIYF
TRBV30 | CAWQGASYEQYF
TRBV18 | CASSRGTPATNEKLFF
TRBV18 | CASSPLGQMKSEAFF
TRBV11-2 | CASSPGQGAYYGYTF
TRBV4-2 | CASSQEWVGQPQHF
TRBV18 | CASSPPVKETQYF
TRBV5-1 | CASSLPDNEQYF
TRBV5-1 | CASSSRTSGRASTGELFF
TRBV7-2 | CASSPPGDTQYF
TRBV30 | CAWARSTNEKLFF
TRBV6-5 | CASRPPKSGANVLTF
TRBV5-4 | CASSSDSLGGEQYF
TRBV28 | CASSGTGAYEQYF
TRBV2 | CASRISSYEQYF
TRBV9 | CASSPRLAGGQDTQYF
TRBV11-2 | CASSLSLGTGGNEQYF
TRBV7-6 | CASSLVAATSTDTQYF
TRBV27 | CASSSRQGRNYGYTF
TRBV2 | CASTVGQETQYF
TRBV10-3 | CAITHNRDLTGELFF
TRBV30 | CAWSIRGDQPQHF
TRBV4-3 | CASSQTSGSYNEQFF
TRBV23-1 | CASSPRDSCNGYTF
TRBV5-1 | CASSLGTATDTQYF
TRBV30 | CAWTDLNNEQFF
TRBV18 | CASSPGLTDGYTF
TRBV28 | CASSLWTGGEQYF
TRBV11-2 | CASSSGPYEQYF
TRBV12-2 | CASRLVCGREGTGELFF
TRBV5-6 | CASSFGTGGPQPQHF
TRBV9 | CASSRDTYYGYTF
TRBV28 | CASSLRQSSGANVLTF
TRBV4-1 | CASRRAGAGWEKLFF